This section outlines one TCR beta chain sequence together with its context. Its antigen specificity is not known. The input lacks base qualities; no much larger clone sits a single base away. CDR1 and CDR2 (SGDLS, YYNGEE) derive from the germline V gene. The CDR3 measures 16 amino acids from cysteine to phenylalanine. Only the CDR3 part of the read is kept: 48 bases, read in frame from the first base. V loses 3 bases at its end and J loses 1 base; junction bases beyond the gene matches: 5. TCRbeta CDR3 regions were amplified from genomic DNA by means of the immunoSEQ Assay, a bias-controlled multiplex PCR. The original methods were these. The number of nucleated cells in each sample was estimated by amplification of reference gene primers within the assay. To quantify the absolute abundance of each unique TCRbeta CDR3 rearrangement, sequence reads were collapsed and filtered. For each sample, productive Simpson clonality was calculated by taking the square root of Simpson's diversity index across productive rearrangements. TCRdb took this table from immuneACCESS and kept in-frame rearrangements with V and J called. Such tables lack part of the clones; where checked against another copy, unresolved V genes explain under half of the gap, and the rest is unexplained. Clonal size and the V and J genes are those of that table, whereas D and trimming came from the DNA. Present in this sample are approximately 100,000 clones, under 80% of which were seen just once. The ten largest clones add up to 20% to 25% of the sample.

Whole blood was collected in K2EDTA tubes by collaborating institutions according to the institutions' own protocols. For TCRbeta analysis, collaborators shipped samples as frozen whole blood, isolated PBMCs, or DNA extracted from either of those sample types. This record comes from a study of blood T cell repertoires in COVID-19 (dated by TCRdb to the early 2020s). For the wider study: Collaborator samples came from the United States, Italy and Spain and covered acute and convalescent phases of COVID-19. The prospective study material was composed of cDNA or gDNA derived from T cells, B-cell-depleted T cells, or PBMCs. The dataset comprised deeply sampled blood TCRbeta repertoires from subjects exposed to, actively infected with, or recovered from COVID-19. The repertoires were released in a freely available public database intended as a resource for research on the immune response to SARS-CoV-2. Samples were obtained from the ongoing ImmuneRACE study (first 160 participants) and from about 1,300 subjects provided by 6 global collaborators. A de-identified subject ID, COVID-19 status, age in years and sex were almost always included in the sample metadata. Where available, HLA class I and class II types were taken from metadata supplied by the sample provider and were not determined by assay-based typing.

The paper's findings and limits, for the study overall: The quantity of clinical and demographic metadata differed by source and by participant and was supplied without curation.

The TCR originated in a man aged 65 to 85 with active or convalescent COVID-19. The V gene is TRBV9 and the J gene is TRBJ1-3, with TRBD1 identical over 9 junction bases. The material sequenced was peripheral blood. The CDR3 region reads CASSGPGTGSGNTIYF. In nucleotide form, the sequence is TGTGCCAGCAGCGGACCCGGGACAGGGTCTGGAAACACCATATATTTT.